Listed below are T cell receptor beta chains from one sample, sequenced in a study of blood T cell repertoires in COVID-19. TCRdb keeps only in-frame clones here, not all; method: immunoSEQ multiplex PCR. The repertoire holds 45,000 to 50,000 clones, with about 83% as singletons. The sequenced material came from peripheral blood. Every receptor here comes from a woman in her fifties or sixties with acute or convalescent COVID-19. The CDR3 runs from the conserved cysteine through the conserved F or W. A D gene is named only where the DNA matches it firmly. Where a row states a size, it is once, few, many or the class of an expanded clone; other rows omit it.

D gene	clone size	V gene	J gene	CDR3 protein	CDR3 DNA
TRBD1	-	TRBV19	TRBJ2-5	CASSRGQDVGETQYF	TGTGCCAGTAGTAGGGGACAGGACGTGGGGGAGACCCAGTACTTC
TRBD2	few	TRBV11-3	TRBJ2-1	CASSLGTSGPNEQFF	TGTGCCAGCAGCTTAGGGACTAGCGGGCCCAATGAGCAGTTCTTC
-	once	TRBV20-1	TRBJ2-7	CSGSLMAEQYF	TGCAGTGGTAGCCTTATGGCCGAGCAGTACTTC
TRBD1	once	TRBV6-6	TRBJ1-1	CASSWRQGMNTEAFF	TGTGCCAGCAGTTGGAGACAGGGGATGAACACTGAAGCTTTCTTT
TRBD1	-	TRBV5-1	TRBJ2-7	CASSYGTDMKQYF	TGCGCCAGCAGCTACGGGACAGATATGAAGCAGTACTTC
-	-	TRBV10-3	TRBJ2-1	CAISVGTGGYNEQFF	TGTGCCATCAGCGTAGGAACTGGAGGTTACAATGAGCAGTTCTTC
-	-	TRBV5-1	TRBJ2-7	CASSLASFSYEQYF	TGCGCCAGCAGCTTGGCGAGTTTTTCCTACGAGCAGTACTTC
TRBD2	-	TRBV5-4	TRBJ2-7	CASAKGSGGDEQYF	TGTGCCAGCGCCAAGGGTAGCGGGGGGGACGAGCAGTACTTC
TRBD2	-	TRBV30	TRBJ2-5	CAWNPSGSFGETQYF	TGTGCCTGGAATCCTAGCGGGAGTTTCGGCGAGACCCAGTACTTC
-	-	TRBV28	TRBJ2-7	CASRGHDSSYEQYF	TGTGCCAGCAGGGGACACGATAGCTCCTACGAGCAGTACTTC
-	-	TRBV19	TRBJ1-5	CASSMQGNQPQHF	TGTGCCAGTAGTATGCAGGGCAATCAGCCCCAGCATTTT
-	-	TRBV7-2	TRBJ2-5	CASSLALGQQETQYF	TGTGCCAGCAGCTTAGCTCTGGGCCAGCAAGAGACCCAGTACTTC
-	-	TRBV9	TRBJ1-6	CASSALGSNSPLHF	TGTGCCAGCAGTGCCCTGGGGAGCAATTCACCCCTCCACTTT
-	-	TRBV7-8	TRBJ2-2	CASSPGTVNTGELFF	TGTGCCAGCAGCCCCGGGACTGTGAACACCGGGGAGCTGTTTTTT
-	-	TRBV29-1	TRBJ1-4	CSAGGGEGRTNEKLFF	TGCAGCGCCGGAGGAGGGGAGGGTCGAACTAATGAAAAACTGTTTTTT
-	-	TRBV12-3/TRBV12-4	TRBJ1-2	CASGSPGYYGYTF	TGTGCCAGCGGATCTCCAGGGTACTATGGCTACACCTTC
TRBD2	-	TRBV19	TRBJ2-1	CASSIGLAGYEQFF	TGTGCCAGTAGTATAGGACTAGCGGGATATGAGCAGTTCTTC
-	few	TRBV7-9	TRBJ2-5	CASSTSGRETQYF	TGTGCCAGCAGCACTTCAGGAAGGGAGACCCAGTACTTC
-	-	TRBV6-5	TRBJ1-6	CASGKGMENSPLHF	TGTGCCAGCGGGAAGGGGATGGAGAATTCACCCCTCCACTTT
-	-	TRBV7-8	TRBJ2-2	CASSLASPGAGELFF	TGTGCCAGCAGCTTGGCGAGCCCGGGGGCCGGGGAGCTGTTTTTT
-	-	TRBV7-3	TRBJ1-1	CASSPGQYEAFF	TGTGCCAGCAGCCCAGGACAGTACGAAGCTTTCTTT
TRBD1	-	TRBV12-5	TRBJ1-1	CASGFTGAMRNTEAFF	TGTGCTAGTGGTTTTACAGGGGCCATGAGGAACACTGAAGCTTTCTTT
-	many	TRBV2	TRBJ2-5	CASSRELQETQYF	TGTGCCAGCAGTAGGGAGCTACAAGAGACCCAGTACTTC
TRBD1	-	TRBV19	TRBJ1-4	CASNRDRGSTNEKLFF	TGTGCCAGTAACCGGGACAGGGGGTCAACTAATGAAAAACTGTTTTTT
-	-	TRBV10-2	TRBJ2-7	CASSESRGSNEQYF	TGCGCCAGCAGTGAGTCTAGGGGGTCCAACGAGCAGTACTTC
TRBD2	-	TRBV4-2	TRBJ2-7	CASRPGLAGADEQYF	TGTGCCAGCAGACCCGGACTAGCGGGAGCCGACGAGCAGTACTTC
-	-	TRBV27	TRBJ1-2	CASSLRGVSGYTF	TGTGCCAGCAGTTTACGGGGGGTTAGTGGCTACACCTTC